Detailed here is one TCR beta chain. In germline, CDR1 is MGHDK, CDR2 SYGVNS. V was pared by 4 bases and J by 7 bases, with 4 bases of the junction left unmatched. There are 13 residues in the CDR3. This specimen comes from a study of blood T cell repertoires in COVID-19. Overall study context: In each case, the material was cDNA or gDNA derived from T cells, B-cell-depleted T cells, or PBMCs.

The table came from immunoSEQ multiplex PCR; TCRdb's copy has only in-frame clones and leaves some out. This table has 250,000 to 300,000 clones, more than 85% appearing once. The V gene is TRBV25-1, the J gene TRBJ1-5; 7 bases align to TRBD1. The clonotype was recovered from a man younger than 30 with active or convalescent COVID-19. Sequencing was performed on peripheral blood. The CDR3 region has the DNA TGTGCCAGCAGTGGGACAGGTCAACAGCCCCAGCATTTT. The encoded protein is CASSGTGQQPQHF.